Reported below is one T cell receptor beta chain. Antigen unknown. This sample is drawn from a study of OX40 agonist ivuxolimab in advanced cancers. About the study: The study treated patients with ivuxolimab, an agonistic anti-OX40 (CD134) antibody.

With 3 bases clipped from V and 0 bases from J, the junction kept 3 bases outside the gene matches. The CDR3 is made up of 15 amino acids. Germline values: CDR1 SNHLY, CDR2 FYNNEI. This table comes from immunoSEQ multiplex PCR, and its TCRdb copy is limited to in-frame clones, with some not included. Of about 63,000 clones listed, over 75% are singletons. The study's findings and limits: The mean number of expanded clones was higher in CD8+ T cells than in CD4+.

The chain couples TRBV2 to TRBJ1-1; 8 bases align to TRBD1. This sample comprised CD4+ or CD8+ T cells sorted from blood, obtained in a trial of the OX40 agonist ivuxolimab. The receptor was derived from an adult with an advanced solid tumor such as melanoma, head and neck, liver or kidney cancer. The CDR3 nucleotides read TGTGCCAGCAGTGACAGGGGGCTTCTGAACACTGAAGCTTTCTTT. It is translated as CASSDRGLLNTEAFF. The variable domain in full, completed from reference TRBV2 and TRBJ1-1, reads EPEVTQTPSHQVTQMGQEVILRCVPISNHLYFYWYRQILGQKVEFLVSFYNNEISEKSEIFDDQFSVERPDGSNFTLKIRSTKLEDSAMYFCASSDRGLLNTEAFFGQGTRLTVV.